This T cell receptor beta chain originates from a study of identical twins. The CDR3 is 20 amino acids. Germline CDR1 reads SEHNR; CDR2 reads FQNEAQ (reference sequence). Only healthy Caucasians were included as donors. In TCRdb, the 5' RACE reads were re-called with MiXCR into one record per CDR3 protein. The sample yields approximately 700,000 distinct CDR3 sequences, around 5.7% seen once. Study-level findings and limits: It was possible that invariant MAIT and iNKT cells partly confounded the zero-insertion analyses.

As for this clonotype: Its antigen is unidentified.

The chain couples TRBV7-9 to TRBJ2-2, with D maybe TRBD2 (6 bases). Specimen: naive T cells sorted from blood. The sequence was collected from a young man in good health. The CDR3, as DNA: TGTGCTCGGGAAGAGTTTCCGGCGGGGACGATCGTCGAGGGCACCGGGGAGCTGTTTTTT. This sequence encodes CAREEFPAGTIVEGTGELFF.